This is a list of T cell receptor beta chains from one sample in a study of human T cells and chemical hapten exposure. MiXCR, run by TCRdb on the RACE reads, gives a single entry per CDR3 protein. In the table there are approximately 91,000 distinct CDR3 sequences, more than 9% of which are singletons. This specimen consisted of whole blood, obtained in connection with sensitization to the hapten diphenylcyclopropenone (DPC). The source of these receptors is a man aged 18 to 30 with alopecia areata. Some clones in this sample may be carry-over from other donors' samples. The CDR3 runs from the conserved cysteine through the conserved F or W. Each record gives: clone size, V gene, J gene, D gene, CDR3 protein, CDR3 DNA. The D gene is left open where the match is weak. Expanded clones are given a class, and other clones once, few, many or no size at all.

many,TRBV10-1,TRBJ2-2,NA,CASTSGDTGELFF,TGCGCCAGCACATCAGGGGACACCGGGGAGCTGTTTTTT
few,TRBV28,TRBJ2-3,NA,CASSRWGELTSTDTQYF,TGTGCCAGCAGTCGATGGGGGGAGCTCACCAGCACAGATACGCAGTATTTT
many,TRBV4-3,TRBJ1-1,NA,CASSQFSWDEAFF,TGCGCCAGCAGCCAATTTTCGTGGGACGAAGCTTTCTTT
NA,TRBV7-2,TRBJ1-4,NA,CASSLGLKSEKLFF,TGTGCCAGCAGCTTAGGGCTTAAGAGTGAAAAACTGTTTTTT
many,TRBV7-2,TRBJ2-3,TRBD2,CASSLTGLAGVGTDTQYF,TGTGCCAGCAGCTTGACGGGACTAGCGGGGGTGGGCACAGATACGCAGTATTTT
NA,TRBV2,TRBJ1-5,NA,CASKREEGGNQPQHF,TGTGCCAGCAAGAGGGAGGAGGGGGGCAATCAGCCCCAGCATTTT
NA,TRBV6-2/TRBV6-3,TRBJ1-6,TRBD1,CATRIEGAYSPLHF,TGTGCCACACGGATTGAGGGGGCTTATTCACCCCTCCACTTT
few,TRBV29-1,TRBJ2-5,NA,CSVGGDPGETQYF,TGCAGCGTTGGGGGAGACCCTGGGGAGACCCAGTACTTC
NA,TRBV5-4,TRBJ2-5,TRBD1,CASSLAGTGEETQYF,TGTGCCAGCAGCTTAGCCGGGACAGGGGAAGAGACCCAGTACTTC
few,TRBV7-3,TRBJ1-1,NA,CASSPTPGTLEAFF,TGTGCCAGCAGCCCTACCCCAGGAACACTTGAAGCTTTCTTT
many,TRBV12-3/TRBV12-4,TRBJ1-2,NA,CASSFAQRHYGYTF,TGTGCCAGCAGTTTTGCACAGCGACACTATGGCTACACCTTC
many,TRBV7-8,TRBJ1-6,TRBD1,CASSPGQPPSSPLHF,TGTGCCAGCAGCCCGGGACAGCCACCAAGCTCACCCCTCCACTTT
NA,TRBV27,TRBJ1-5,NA,CASSEGGTPQHF,TGTGCCAGCAGTGAGGGGGGCACCCCCCAGCATTTT
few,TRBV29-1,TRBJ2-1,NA,CSGAQGGVHNEQFF,TGCAGCGGTGCCCAGGGGGGGGTTCACAATGAGCAGTTCTTC
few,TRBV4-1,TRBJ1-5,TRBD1,CASSQHFYGAGGVNQPQHF,TGCGCCAGCAGCCAACACTTCTATGGGGCAGGGGGGGTCAATCAGCCCCAGCATTTT
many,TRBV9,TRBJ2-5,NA,CASSPRGETQYF,TGTGCCAGCAGCCCCCGGGGGGAGACCCAGTACTTC
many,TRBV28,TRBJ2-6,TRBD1,CASSSPPTGVTTGANVLTF,TGTGCCAGCAGTTCACCCCCGACAGGGGTGACAACTGGGGCCAACGTCCTGACTTTC
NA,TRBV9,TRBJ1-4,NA,CASSISVDGEKLFF,TGTGCCAGCAGTATTTCGGTGGACGGGGAAAAACTGTTTTTT
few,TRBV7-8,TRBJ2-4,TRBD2,CASSLGRVAKNIQYF,TGTGCCAGCAGCTTGGGGAGGGTAGCCAAAAACATTCAGTACTTC
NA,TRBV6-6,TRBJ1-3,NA,CASSYSRDSGNTIYF,TGTGCCAGCAGTTACTCCAGGGACTCTGGAAACACCATATATTTT
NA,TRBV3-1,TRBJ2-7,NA,CASSQSPNPIGYEQYF,TGTGCCAGCAGCCAAAGCCCGAACCCGATAGGCTACGAGCAGTACTTC
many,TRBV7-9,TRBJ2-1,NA,CASSRGGSFYNEQFF,TGTGCCAGCAGCCGCGGGGGCTCCTTCTACAATGAGCAGTTCTTC
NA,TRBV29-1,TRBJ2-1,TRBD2,CSGRGFSGGANEQFF,TGCAGCGGTCGTGGATTTAGCGGGGGGGCAAATGAGCAGTTCTTC
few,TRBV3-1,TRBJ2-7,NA,CASSQNTEQYF,TGTGCCAGCAGCCAAAACACCGAGCAGTACTTC
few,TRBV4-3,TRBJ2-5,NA,CASSQDAGAVHQTQYF,TGCGCCAGCAGCCAAGACGCGGGGGCGGTCCATCAGACCCAGTACTTC
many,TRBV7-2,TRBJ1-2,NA,CASGWTAQNYGYTF,TGTGCGAGTGGTTGGACGGCCCAAAACTATGGCTACACCTTC
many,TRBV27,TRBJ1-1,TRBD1,CASSLGSGTGAPEAFF,TGTGCCAGCAGTTTAGGGTCCGGGACAGGGGCGCCTGAAGCTTTCTTT
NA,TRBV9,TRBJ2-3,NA,CANSPRGPSTDTQYF,TGTGCCAACAGCCCCCGGGGGCCTAGCACAGATACGCAGTATTTT
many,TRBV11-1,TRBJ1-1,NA,CASSPRAAEAFF,TGTGCCAGCAGCCCACGGGCCGCAGAAGCTTTCTTT
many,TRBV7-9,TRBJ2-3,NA,CASSLIARESTDTQYF,TGTGCCAGCAGCCTCATTGCCCGGGAGAGCACAGATACGCAGTATTTT
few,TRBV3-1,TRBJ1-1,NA,CASSQKIWGRDTEAFF,TGTGCCAGCAGCCAAAAGATTTGGGGAAGGGACACTGAAGCTTTCTTT
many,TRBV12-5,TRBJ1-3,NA,CASGLPRGLGNTIYF,TGTGCTAGTGGTTTGCCCCGGGGGCTCGGAAACACCATATATTTT
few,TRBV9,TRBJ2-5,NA,CASSARETQYF,TGTGCCAGCAGCGCCAGGGAGACCCAGTACTTC
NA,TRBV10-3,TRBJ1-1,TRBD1,CATGQGDGTEAFF,TGTGCCACGGGCCAGGGGGATGGCACTGAAGCTTTCTTT
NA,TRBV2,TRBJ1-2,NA,CASSDRVQGHGYTF,TGTGCCAGCAGTGACCGGGTACAGGGCCATGGCTACACCTTC
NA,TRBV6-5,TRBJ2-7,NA,CASSYQGAGNEQYF,TGTGCCAGCAGTTATCAAGGGGCTGGGAACGAGCAGTACTTC
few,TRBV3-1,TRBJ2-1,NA,CASSHLRRASYNEQFF,TGTGCCAGCAGCCACCTCCGCAGGGCCTCCTACAATGAGCAGTTCTTC
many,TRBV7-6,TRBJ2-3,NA,CAIRPVLSTDTQYF,TGTGCCATCAGACCGGTTCTCAGCACAGATACGCAGTATTTT
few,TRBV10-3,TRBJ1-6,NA,CAIMGTGNSPLHF,TGTGCCATCATGGGCACAGGGAATTCACCCCTCCACTTT
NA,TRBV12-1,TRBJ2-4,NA,CASSFALGVAKNIQYF,TGTGCCAGCAGCTTTGCCCTCGGAGTAGCCAAAAACATTCAGTACTTC
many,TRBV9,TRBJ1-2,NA,CASSVGPSSNYGYTF,TGTGCCAGCAGCGTAGGTCCGTCTTCTAACTATGGCTACACCTTC
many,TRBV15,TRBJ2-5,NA,CATSSGPEETQYF,TGTGCCACCAGCAGCGGGCCAGAAGAGACCCAGTACTTC
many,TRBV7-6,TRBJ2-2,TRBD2,CASSRDRPGLAGASLGELFF,TGTGCCAGCAGCAGGGACAGACCGGGACTAGCGGGGGCCTCTCTTGGGGAGCTGTTTTTT
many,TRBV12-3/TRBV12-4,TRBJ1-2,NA,CASSVREFGYTF,TGTGCCAGCAGTGTTAGGGAGTTTGGCTACACCTTC
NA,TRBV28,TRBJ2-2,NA,CASSFNGELFF,TGTGCCAGCAGTTTTAACGGGGAGCTGTTTTTT
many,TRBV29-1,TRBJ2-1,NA,CSVDYGPSYNEQFF,TGCAGCGTTGACTACGGCCCCTCCTACAATGAGCAGTTCTTC
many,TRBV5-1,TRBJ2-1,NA,CASSLVDWGEQFF,TGCGCCAGCAGCTTGGTCGATTGGGGTGAGCAGTTCTTC
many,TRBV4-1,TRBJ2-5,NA,CASSQAGPVLQETQYF,TGCGCCAGCAGCCAAGCTGGCCCTGTTTTACAAGAGACCCAGTACTTC
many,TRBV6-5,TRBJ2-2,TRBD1,CASSYWDRHTGELFF,TGTGCCAGCAGTTACTGGGACAGACATACCGGGGAGCTGTTTTTT
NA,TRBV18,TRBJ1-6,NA,CASSPVGLSSPLHF,TGTGCCAGCTCACCGGTCGGACTCTCCTCACCCCTCCACTTT
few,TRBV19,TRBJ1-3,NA,CASATRYSGNTIYF,TGTGCCAGTGCTACCAGGTACTCTGGAAACACCATATATTTT
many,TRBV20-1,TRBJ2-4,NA,CSARDVESVKNIQYF,TGCAGTGCTAGAGATGTGGAAAGTGTCAAAAACATTCAGTACTTC
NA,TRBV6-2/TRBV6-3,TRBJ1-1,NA,CASSYSASRNMNTEAFF,TGTGCCAGCAGTTACTCGGCGTCACGGAACATGAACACTGAAGCTTTCTTT
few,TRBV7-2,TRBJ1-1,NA,CASSRDLNTEAFF,TGTGCCAGCAGTCGGGACCTGAACACTGAAGCTTTCTTT
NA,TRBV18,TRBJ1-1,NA,CASSPSEGVNTEAFF,TGTGCCAGCTCACCGTCGGAGGGTGTCAACACTGAAGCTTTCTTT
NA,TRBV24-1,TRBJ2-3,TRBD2,CATSERTSGGYTDTQYF,TGTGCCACCAGTGAGCGGACTAGCGGGGGGTATACAGATACGCAGTATTTT
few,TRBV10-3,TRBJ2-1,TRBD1,CALGDRGDDEQFF,TGTGCCCTGGGGGACAGGGGAGACGATGAGCAGTTCTTC